These T cell receptor beta chains were read from a single sample in a study of tumor-infiltrating lymphocytes in oesophageal squamous cell carcinoma. TCRdb used MiXCR to reprocess the PCR reads, holding one entry per CDR3 protein. Of 20,000 to 25,000 distinct CDR3 sequences in the sample, around 35% were seen once. The sequencing input was esophageal tumor tissue. The receptors here all came from a male donor with esophageal squamous cell carcinoma. CDR3s leave out the opening cysteine and the closing phenylalanine or tryptophan.

TRBJ2-1 | TRBV10-3 | 13 | AISGRPGRNNEQF
TRBJ2-7 | TRBV7-9 | 13 | ASSSGTGIYNEQY
- | TRBV20-1 | 14 | SARNPRTRGNYEQY
- | TRBV6-6 | 9 | ASSYRGEQF
TRBJ1-1 | TRBV7-9 | 13 | ASSFWAGKNTEAF
TRBJ2-1 | TRBV2 | 10 | ASGGRGDEQF
- | TRBV10-3 | 10 | AISERRNEQY
TRBJ2-3 | TRBV11-2 | 16 | ASRPSGLAGGLHDTQY
- | TRBV5-4 | 14 | ASSLEGGSSYNEQY
TRBJ2-4 | TRBV12-3/TRBV12-4 | 11 | ASTWDRADIQY
TRBJ1-2 | TRBV6-5 | 12 | ASSYQKYRSGYT
TRBJ1-6 | TRBV7-2 | 11 | ASSSDSQETQF
- | TRBV7-8 | 14 | ASSLNLRWGANIQY
TRBJ1-1 | TRBV5-1 | 12 | ASSLGTMNTEAF
- | TRBV2 | 13 | ASTQWRDVAYEQY
TRBJ1-5 | TRBV6-2/TRBV6-3 | 17 | ASSYSKRTTRGGNQPQH
TRBJ2-6 | TRBV10-2 | 11 | ASSPGGANVLT
TRBJ2-7 | TRBV5-1 | 11 | ASSFNRAGEQY
- | TRBV27 | 16 | ASSLKGHRTGISYEQY
TRBJ2-5 | TRBV20-1 | 14 | SARDQRAGRMETQY
TRBJ2-7 | TRBV10-3 | 12 | AISDGGRYYEQY
TRBJ2-1 | TRBV7-8 | 13 | ASSLAHQRGFEQF
TRBJ1-1 | TRBV2 | 10 | ASSYVRSEAF
TRBJ1-1 | TRBV20-1 | 11 | SAEGDQNTEAF